One sample yielded the 11 T cell receptor beta chains listed below, sequenced in a study of OX40 agonist ivuxolimab in advanced cancers. The method was immunoSEQ multiplex PCR; TCRdb's version includes in-frame clones alone and lacks a portion of them. This sample yields more than 20,000 clones, of which 88% are seen a single time; roughly 10% belongs to the top ten. Here the sequenced sample was CD4+ or CD8+ T cells sorted from blood, taken in a trial of the OX40 agonist ivuxolimab. These receptors originate from an adult with an advanced solid tumor such as melanoma, head and neck, liver or kidney cancer.

The chain uses TRBV11-2 and TRBJ2-1, with TRBD2 identical over 7 bases. With V trimmed by 0 bases and J by 3 bases, 11 bases remained unmatched. In germline, CDR1 is SGHAT, CDR2 FQNNGV. The CDR3 totals 18 residues. Here the CDR3 reads CASSLDFEIGGGYNEQFF. DNA for the CDR3: TGTGCCAGCAGCTTAGATTTCGAGATAGGCGGGGGCTACAATGAGCAGTTCTTC.

This clone was counted once. The chain employs TRBV27 and TRBJ2-7; D ambiguous. Looked up from germline, CDR1 is MNHEY and CDR2 is SMNVEV (reference sequence). The CDR3 has 15 amino acids. Trimming removed 1 base at V and 0 bases at J, with 10 bases between. The chain's CDR3 is CASSLFQVSSYEQYF. CDR3 nucleotide sequence: TGTGCCAGCAGTTTATTCCAGGTCAGCTCCTACGAGCAGTACTTC.

This chain uses TRBV11-2 with TRBJ2-5, with TRBD1 identical over 9 bases. Unmatched junction bases numbered 9, after V lost 5 bases and J lost 5 bases. The CDR3 runs 15 residues. Germline V gene lookup returns CDR1 SGHAT and CDR2 FQNNGV. CDR3 DNA sequence: TGTGCCAGCAGCATGACAGGGGGTCTCTTGGAGACCCAGTACTTC. Its translation: CASSMTGGLLETQYF.

The rearrangement links TRBV5-1 to TRBJ2-5; 8 nucleotides align to TRBD1. Trimming took 4 bases from V and 4 from J; bases not matched to a gene: 6. Germline loops: CDR1 SGHRS, CDR2 YFSETQ. The CDR3 spans 14 residues. The CDR3 sequence is CASSLDRGSETQYF. The CDR3 DNA reads as TGCGCCAGCAGCCTCGACAGGGGTTCAGAGACCCAGTACTTC.

The CDR3 sequence is CASSYSTRDTHGYTF. CDR3 nucleotides: TGTGCCAGCAGTTACTCCACCCGGGACACCCATGGCTACACCTTC. The chain uses TRBV6-6 and TRBJ1-2, with a possible D match to TRBD1 (6 bases). Germline CDR1 and CDR2: MNHNY and SVGAGI (reference sequence). V dropped 0 bases and J dropped 6 bases, with 14 bases sitting between them. This CDR3 is built from 15 residues.

This sequence joins TRBV15 and TRBJ2-7; 10 nucleotides align to TRBD1. Unmatched junction bases numbered 5, after V lost 9 bases and J lost 6 bases. The CDR3 consists of 12 residues. Germline V gene sequence: CDR1 LNHNV, CDR2 YYDKDF (reference sequence). The CDR3 region has the DNA TGTGCCACAGGGACAGGGGTTTCCGAGCAGTACTTC. Its protein is CATGTGVSEQYF.

This rearrangement joins TRBV7-8 to TRBJ2-7; D unresolved. The CDR3 extends over 13 amino acids. Trimming removed 3 bases from V and 3 bases from J, with 9 bases in between. Germline CDR1 SGHVS, CDR2 FQNEAQ. Here the CDR3 reads CASSLENSYEQYF. The CDR3 DNA reads as TGTGCCAGCAGCTTGGAGAATAGCTACGAGCAGTACTTC.

This rearrangement joins TRBV9 to TRBJ2-3, with D maybe TRBD2 (6 bases). V was cut by 7 bases and J by 9 bases, with 12 bases left in between. Germline lookup yields CDR1 SGDLS and CDR2 YYNGEE. CDR3 length: 11 residues. CDR3 in DNA: TGTGCCAGCCAGGAGGGTAGGACGCAGTATTTT. The encoded protein is CASQEGRTQYF.

This clone was counted only a few times. V is TRBV12-5 and J is TRBJ2-2; no clear D gene. CDR1 is LGHNT and CDR2 is FRNRAP in the germline V gene. The CDR3 spans 12 residues. The germline V and J ends were trimmed by 3 bases and 7 bases, with 6 bases remaining between them. The CDR3 loop reads CASGFGSGELFF. The DNA of the CDR3 is TGTGCTAGTGGTTTCGGCAGCGGGGAGCTGTTTTTT.

The genes are TRBV9 and TRBJ2-2; D perhaps matches TRBD2 (5 bases). The CDR3 contains 13 residues. The germline CDR1 and CDR2 sequences are SGDLS and YYNGEE. V lost 3 bases, J lost 7 bases, and 10 bases lay in between. CDR3 sequence (DNA): TGTGCCAGCAGCGGAGGGTGGGGCGGGGAGCTGTTTTTT. Its translation: CASSGGWGGELFF.

The J gene is TRBJ1-1, the V gene TRBV5-1; D unclear. Looked up from germline, CDR1 is SGHRS and CDR2 is YFSETQ. Deletions cut 0 bases from V and 5 bases from J, with 2 bases between. The CDR3 is made up of 11 amino acids. CDR3 nucleotide sequence: TGCGCCAGCAGCTTGGGGACTGAAGCTTTCTTT. Residues: CASSLGTEAFF.